This TCR beta chain was recorded in a study of radiotherapy plus CTLA-4 blockade in lung cancer. The CDR3 spans 18 residues. The germline V gene encodes CDR1 SGHTA and CDR2 FQGNSA. V lost 6 bases and J lost 2; bases outside the gene matches: 16. Assay used: immunoSEQ multiplex PCR; TCRdb lists only in-frame clones, some missing. Here the sample spans approximately 49,000 clones, about 85% being singletons. The rearrangement joins TRBV7-2 to TRBJ2-5; 9 nucleotides align to TRBD2. Sequenced here: peripheral blood, sampled from a patient treated with radiotherapy plus ipilimumab. The TCR comes from a human donor with non-small cell lung cancer whose response to radiotherapy plus ipilimumab could not be evaluated. This chain's CDR3 is CASSRKVAGGVGQETQYF. CDR3 coding DNA: TGTGCCAGCAGTCGTAAAGTGGCGGGAGGGGTTGGACAAGAGACCCAGTACTTC. Filled out from reference TRBV7-2 and TRBJ2-5, the complete variable domain reads GAGVSQSPSNKVTEKGKDVELRCDPISGHTALYWYRQSLGQGLEFLIYFQGNSAPDKSGLPSDRFSAERTGGSVSTLTIQRTQQEDSAVYLCASSRKVAGGVGQETQYFGPGTRLLVL.